Listed below are T cell receptor beta chains from one sample, sequenced in a study of CD4+ T cells in melanoma. The table came from immunoSEQ multiplex PCR; TCRdb's copy has only in-frame clones and leaves some out. The table lists approximately 220 clones, about two thirds of them singletons. Receptors were obtained from a human donor with melanoma. The CDR3 runs from the conserved cysteine through the conserved F or W. The order of the fields is CDR3 protein, CDR3 DNA, V gene, clone size, J gene, D gene. D genes are given only for firm matches. Where a row states a size, it is once, few, many or the class of an expanded clone; other rows omit it.

CASSYSRAVTEAFF	TGTGCCAGCAGTTACTCCCGGGCAGTGACTGAAGCTTTCTTT	TRBV6-6	-	TRBJ1-1	-
CASSLWGVYGYTF	TGTGCCAGCAGTTTATGGGGGGTCTATGGCTACACCTTC	TRBV28	-	TRBJ1-2	-
CSAYTAGPSYEQYF	TGCAGCGCCTACACGGCAGGTCCCTCCTACGAGCAGTACTTC	TRBV29-1	-	TRBJ2-7	-
CASSNPGQQATQHF	TGTGCCAGCAGCAATCCGGGACAGCAGGCCACCCAGCATTTT	TRBV6-5	-	TRBJ1-5	TRBD1
CASSSRGLETQYF	TGTGCCAGCAGCTCCAGGGGGCTGGAGACCCAGTACTTC	TRBV5-4	once	TRBJ2-5	TRBD1
CASSVGTQPTDTQYF	TGTGCCAGCAGCGTCGGGACTCAGCCCACAGATACGCAGTATTTT	TRBV9	few	TRBJ2-3	-
CASSLEQGNGSPLHF	TGTGCCAGCAGCTTAGAACAGGGAAATGGTTCACCCCTCCACTTT	TRBV5-5	-	TRBJ1-6	-
CASSSPSSQSRANVLTF	TGTGCCAGCAGCTCTCCCAGCTCACAAAGTCGGGCCAACGTCCTGACTTTC	TRBV7-4	few	TRBJ2-6	-
CASSPGTGVYNEQFF	TGTGCCAGCAGCCCCGGGACAGGGGTCTACAATGAGCAGTTCTTC	TRBV2	once	TRBJ2-1	TRBD1
CSVEGLADYNEQFF	TGCAGCGTTGAGGGACTAGCGGATTACAATGAGCAGTTCTTC	TRBV29-1	-	TRBJ2-1	TRBD2
CASSLRGGPETQYF	TGTGCCAGCAGCCTTCGTGGGGGCCCAGAGACCCAGTACTTC	TRBV7-2	-	TRBJ2-5	-
CSVNRGGTGELFF	TGCAGCGTTAACCGGGGAGGTACCGGGGAGCTGTTTTTT	TRBV29-1	few	TRBJ2-2	-
CASSLSPFSGANVLTF	TGTGCCAGCAGCTTATCCCCCTTCTCTGGGGCCAACGTCCTGACTTTC	TRBV7-3	few	TRBJ2-6	-
CSVEPGIGMDEQYF	TGCAGCGTTGAACCCGGGATAGGGATGGACGAGCAGTACTTC	TRBV29-1	-	TRBJ2-7	-
CATSTHYNEQFF	TGTGCCACCTCGACACATTACAATGAGCAGTTCTTC	TRBV19	-	TRBJ2-1	-
CASSPQGQGPYNEQFF	TGTGCCAGCTCACCACAAGGACAGGGCCCCTACAATGAGCAGTTCTTC	TRBV18	-	TRBJ2-1	TRBD1
CASSPRVSGANVLTF	TGTGCCAGCAGCCCCCGGGTCTCTGGGGCCAACGTCCTGACTTTC	TRBV7-9	-	TRBJ2-6	-
CASTVNRGASTDTQYF	TGCGCCAGCACGGTAAATCGGGGGGCCAGCACAGATACGCAGTATTTT	TRBV5-1	-	TRBJ2-3	-
CASSYNPDSYEQYF	TGTGCCAGCAGTTACAATCCCGACTCCTACGAGCAGTACTTC	TRBV6-5	few	TRBJ2-7	-
CASSLTGAVGYTF	TGTGCCAGCAGCTTAACGGGGGCGGTGGGCTACACCTTC	TRBV7-3	-	TRBJ1-2	-
CASRDDRSSGNTIYF	TGTGCCAGCAGGGATGACAGGAGCTCTGGAAACACCATATATTTT	TRBV2	-	TRBJ1-3	-
CAWSWAENYGYTF	TGTGCCTGGAGTTGGGCAGAGAACTATGGCTACACCTTC	TRBV30	-	TRBJ1-2	-
CASSLLGTSGSGSGYEQYF	TGCGCCAGCAGCTTGTTGGGGACTAGCGGGAGCGGATCGGGCTACGAGCAGTACTTC	TRBV5-1	-	TRBJ2-7	TRBD2
CARSPGQNQPQHF	TGTGCCAGAAGCCCGGGACAGAATCAGCCCCAGCATTTT	TRBV5-3	-	TRBJ1-5	TRBD1
CASSPTAPGGSGTQYF	TGCGCCAGCAGCCCCACCGCCCCGGGGGGCTCGGGGACCCAGTACTTC	TRBV5-1	-	TRBJ2-5	-
CASRTIVKGDTEAFF	TGTGCCAGCAGGACTATTGTGAAGGGTGACACTGAAGCTTTCTTT	TRBV21-1	-	TRBJ1-1	-
CASSLETSGIGEQYF	TGTGCCAGCAGCTTGGAGACTAGCGGGATTGGCGAGCAGTACTTC	TRBV11-2	-	TRBJ2-7	TRBD2
CASSISGRVWTQYF	TGTGCCAGTAGTATATCCGGGCGGGTCTGGACCCAGTACTTC	TRBV19	-	TRBJ2-5	-
CASSPMAHQETQYF	TGTGCCAGCTCACCAATGGCACACCAAGAGACCCAGTACTTC	TRBV18	-	TRBJ2-5	-
CASSLDFTDTQYF	TGTGCCAGCAGCTTAGATTTCACAGATACGCAGTATTTT	TRBV7-2	-	TRBJ2-3	-
CASSLGQGGETQYF	TGTGCCAGCAGTTTAGGGCAGGGGGGGGAGACCCAGTACTTC	TRBV27	-	TRBJ2-5	-
CASSSPAVETQYF	TGTGCCAGCAGTTCCCCGGCGGTAGAGACCCAGTACTTC	TRBV6-5	-	TRBJ2-5	-
CASSPTSDTDTQYF	TGTGCCAGCAGCCCGACTAGCGACACAGATACGCAGTATTTT	TRBV5-4	-	TRBJ2-3	TRBD2
CASGTGAGAGELFF	TGTGCCAGCGGAACAGGGGCCGGGGCCGGGGAGCTGTTTTTT	TRBV7-2	-	TRBJ2-2	TRBD1
CASSAGTGRPGELFF	TGTGCCAGCAGCGCCGGGACAGGGCGACCGGGGGAGCTGTTTTTT	TRBV28	-	TRBJ2-2	TRBD1
CATSRGGGLGQPQHF	TGTGCCACCAGCAGAGGGGGCGGATTGGGGCAGCCCCAGCATTTT	TRBV15	once	TRBJ1-5	-
CASSTGQSYTEAFF	TGTGCCAGCAGCACGGGCCAGTCTTACACTGAAGCTTTCTTT	TRBV7-3	-	TRBJ1-1	-
CASSLRNTEAFF	TGTGCCAGTAGCCTACGGAACACTGAAGCTTTCTTT	TRBV19	-	TRBJ1-1	-
CATSRGSGSRTDTQYF	TGTGCCACCAGCAGAGGTAGCGGGAGTAGGACAGATACGCAGTATTTT	TRBV15	-	TRBJ2-3	TRBD2
CASRETVGAGNTIYF	TGTGCCAGCAGAGAGACAGTGGGAGCTGGAAACACCATATATTTT	TRBV2	once	TRBJ1-3	-
CASSYSRQEPNEQWFF	TGTGCCAGCAGTTACTCTCGACAGGAGCCTAATGAGCAGTGGTTCTTC	TRBV6-5	-	TRBJ2-1	-
CASSGTGYSSPLHF	TGTGCCAGCAGTGGGACAGGGTACTCATCACCCCTCCACTTT	TRBV28	once	TRBJ1-6	TRBD1
CASRDDSYEQYF	TGTGCCAGCAGGGATGACAGCTACGAGCAGTACTTC	TRBV6-1	-	TRBJ2-7	-
CASSQDGTVIGPLNQPQHF	TGCGCCAGCAGCCAAGACGGGACAGTCATCGGGCCACTCAATCAGCCCCAGCATTTT	TRBV4-3	-	TRBJ1-5	TRBD1
CASSSARDLTKSGQRPDF	TGTGCCAGCAGCTCCGCACGTGATCTCACAAAGTCGGGCCAACGTCCTGACTTC	TRBV7-6	-	TRBJ2-6	-